This T cell receptor beta chain was sequenced during a study of shared clonotypes between healthy human individuals. Here immunoSEQ multiplex PCR was the method, and the copy in TCRdb shows in-frame clones only, minus some. The data contain 2 million to 2.5 million clones, 80% to 95% of them singletons. The CDR3 length is 14 residues. Germline V CDR1 and CDR2: MNHEY, SVGAGI. Deletions cut 6 bases from V and 2 bases from J, with 13 bases between. The clonotype comes from a man between 18 and 29 years old in good health. Some clones in this sample may be carry-over from other donors' samples. The V and J genes are TRBV6-5 and TRBJ1-1; D may be TRBD1 (5 bases). The sequencing sample was made of naive CD4+ T cells from PBMCs. Documented subset: CD45RA+ positively selected. This chain's CDR3 is CASSPGGTNTEAFF. CDR3 coding DNA: TGTGCCAGCAGCCCGGGGGGAACTAACACTGAAGCTTTCTTT.